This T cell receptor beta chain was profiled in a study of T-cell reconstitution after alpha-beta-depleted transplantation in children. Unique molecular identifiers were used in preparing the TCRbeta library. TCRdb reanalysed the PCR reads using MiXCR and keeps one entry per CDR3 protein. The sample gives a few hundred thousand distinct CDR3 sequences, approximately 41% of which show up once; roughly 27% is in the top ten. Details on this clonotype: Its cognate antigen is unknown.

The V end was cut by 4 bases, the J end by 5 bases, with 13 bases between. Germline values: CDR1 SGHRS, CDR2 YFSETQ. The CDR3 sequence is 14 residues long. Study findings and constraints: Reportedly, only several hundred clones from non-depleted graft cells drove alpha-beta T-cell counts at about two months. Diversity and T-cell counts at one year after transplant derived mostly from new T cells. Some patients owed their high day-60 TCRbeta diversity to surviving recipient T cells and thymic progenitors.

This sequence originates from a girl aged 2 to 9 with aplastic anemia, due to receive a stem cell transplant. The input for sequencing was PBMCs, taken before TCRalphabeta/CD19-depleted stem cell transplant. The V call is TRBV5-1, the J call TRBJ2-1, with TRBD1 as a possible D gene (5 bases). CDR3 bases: TGCGCCAGCAGCGCGGACAACCGAAACAATGAGCAGTTCTTC. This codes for CASSADNRNNEQFF.